The 22 T cell receptor beta chains in this list originate from one sample, sequenced in a study of cytomegalovirus exposure and HLA in healthy donors. Clones were sequenced by immunoSEQ multiplex PCR, and TCRdb holds only the in-frame ones, with some missing. Seen here are under 150,000 clones, about 87% observed once, and the top ten hold around 1.9%. The material sequenced was PBMCs. The source of these receptors is a woman younger than 30 in good health and CMV-seronegative.

The chain uses TRBV30 and TRBJ2-5; possible D gene TRBD2, 6 bases. V was shortened by 5 bases and J by 4 bases, with 14 bases between the two germline ends. Looked up from germline, CDR1 is GTSNPN and CDR2 is SVGIG (reference sequence). The CDR3 is made up of 13 amino acids. DNA of the CDR3: TGTGCCTGGGCCCAACGGCGGGGAGAGACCCAGTACTTC. Translating gives CAWAQRRGETQYF.

The chain couples TRBV9 to TRBJ2-7; the D gene is possibly TRBD2 (5 bases). Germline CDR1 and CDR2: SGDLS and YYNGEE. Trimming took 0 bases from V and 0 from J, leaving 10 bases between them. The CDR3 contains 15 residues. The DNA for the CDR3 is TGTGCCAGCAGCGTAGGAGGGAGAACCTCCTACGAGCAGTACTTC. Translating gives CASSVGGRTSYEQYF. The full variable domain, completed using reference TRBV9 and TRBJ2-7, is DSGVTQTPKHLITATGQRVTLRCSPRSGDLSVYWYQQSLDQGLQFLIQYYNGEERAKGNILERFSAQQFPDLHSELNLSSLELGDSALYFCASSVGGRTSYEQYFGPGTRLTVT.

The CDR3 region is CASSTDRGRGYTF. The CDR3 DNA reads as TGTGCCAGTAGTACCGACAGGGGGCGCGGCTACACCTTC. This chain uses TRBV19 with TRBJ1-2, with TRBD1 matching over 10 bases. The junction had 4 bases not matched to a gene; V was cut back by 4 bases and J by 8 bases. CDR3 length: 13 residues. Germline V CDR1 and CDR2: LNHDA, SQIVND (reference sequence).

The CDR3 spells CASSLRAGGSYEQYF. Written as DNA, the CDR3 is TGTGCCAGCAGCTTGAGAGCGGGAGGCTCCTACGAGCAGTACTTC. The rearrangement uses TRBV5-4 and TRBJ2-7, with TRBD2 identical over 9 bases. The CDR3 has 15 amino acids. The germline V gene encodes CDR1 SGHNT and CDR2 YYREEE (reference sequence). Trimming took 1 base from V and 0 from J; bases not matched to a gene: 2.

The chain employs TRBV5-1 and TRBJ2-7; 8 positions match TRBD2. J gave up 6 bases and V 3 bases, and 11 bases lay outside the gene matches. This CDR3 spans 15 amino acids. The germline V gene encodes CDR1 SGHRS and CDR2 YFSETQ. CDR3 DNA: TGCGCCAGCAGCTCGACAGGAGCGGGGGTTAGCGAGCAGTACTTC. It encodes CASSSTGAGVSEQYF.

The rearrangement links TRBV6-1 to TRBJ1-1, with TRBD1 identical over 11 bases. The CDR3 has 14 residues. Germline lookup yields CDR1 MNHNS and CDR2 SASEGT. V trimming: 6 bases; J trimming: 4 bases; junction bases outside the gene matches: 4. CDR3 nucleotides: TGTGCCAGCAGAACCGGGACAGGGGGCACTGAAGCTTTCTTT. This translates into CASRTGTGGTEAFF.

This clone was seen a handful of times. Written as DNA, the CDR3 is TGTGCCAGCAGTCCCATGACTAGCTCTTTGGGCGAGCAGTACTTC. This sequence encodes CASSPMTSSLGEQYF. J is TRBJ2-7 and V is TRBV6-5; 7 bases match TRBD2. Trimming removed 5 bases from V and 6 bases from J; junction bases left unmatched: 13. This CDR3 comprises 15 residues. CDR1 MNHEY and CDR2 SVGAGI come from the germline V gene.

This sequence joins TRBV5-5 and TRBJ2-5; possibly TRBD2 for D (5 bases). This CDR3 is built from 15 residues. V lost 5 bases and J lost 5, with 19 bases in between. Per the germline V gene, CDR1 is SGHKS and CDR2 is YYEKEE (reference sequence). The CDR3 DNA reads as TGTGCCAGCAGTCCTGGGAGCAGTTTAAGCGAGACCCAGTACTTC. As protein: CASSPGSSLSETQYF.

This clone was observed a handful of times. The V and J genes are TRBV5-6 and TRBJ1-2, with D possibly being TRBD1 (6 bases). Trimming took 4 bases from V and 10 from J, leaving 17 bases between them. CDR3 length: 13 residues. Germline loops: CDR1 SGHDT, CDR2 YYEEEE. The CDR3 DNA reads as TGTGCCAGCAGCCTGTCCGACAGGAGCGACTACACCTTC. Protein: CASSLSDRSDYTF.

V and J are TRBV4-3 and TRBJ1-4, with D tentatively TRBD1 (5 bases). Trimming cost V 4 bases and J 11 bases, with 17 bases left between them. The CDR3 is 14 amino acids. In germline, CDR1 is LGHNA, CDR2 YSLEER. CDR3 sequence reads: CASSREPGEGKLFF. The CDR3 DNA is TGCGCCAGCAGCCGAGAGCCTGGGGAGGGGAAACTGTTTTTT.

This clone is a singleton in its sample. V gene TRBV27 combines with J gene TRBJ2-7; TRBD1 aligns across 10 bases. The J segment lost 6 bases and the V segment lost 4 bases, leaving 6 bases of the junction unmatched. The CDR3 is 14 amino acids. The germline V gene has CDR1 MNHEY and CDR2 SMNVEV (reference sequence). The CDR3 DNA reads TGTGCCAGCAGTTCGGGGACAGGGGTTTCCGAGCAGTACTTC. The encoded protein is CASSSGTGVSEQYF.

The V and J genes are TRBV5-1 and TRBJ2-7; TRBD1 matches at 9 bases. V lost 4 bases to trimming and J lost 2 bases; unmatched junction nucleotides: 7. This CDR3 has 15 amino acids. The V gene's germline CDR1 is SGHRS and CDR2 YFSETQ. The CDR3 bases are TGCGCCAGCAGCCCTAGGACAGGGGCTACCTACGAGCAGTACTTC. Translation: CASSPRTGATYEQYF.

This clone was picked up one time. J is TRBJ2-7 and V is TRBV10-3, with 8 bases fitting TRBD2. This CDR3 has 13 amino acids. With 0 bases clipped from V and 8 bases from J, the junction kept 3 bases outside the gene matches. Germline assignment: CDR1 ENHRY and CDR2 SYGVKD. The CDR3 reads CAISESLAAQQYF. CDR3 nucleotide sequence: TGTGCCATCAGTGAGTCACTAGCGGCTCAGCAGTACTTC.

The chain has TRBV4-1 and TRBJ2-7; tentative D call: TRBD1 (5 bases). Deletions cut 1 base from V and 7 bases from J, with 14 bases between. CDR1 is MGHRA, CDR2 YSYEKL, per germline. The CDR3 has 14 amino acids. CDR3 DNA sequence: TGCGCCAGCAGCCAAGCAGTTTCACCAGGGGAGCAGTACTTC. This translates into CASSQAVSPGEQYF.

The genes are TRBV20-1 and TRBJ2-1; D unclear. The CDR3 is 11 amino acids. Germline V gives CDR1 DFQATT, CDR2 SNEGSKA (reference sequence). Deletions cut 6 bases from V and 4 bases from J, with 7 bases between. DNA for the CDR3: TGCAGTGCAAACAATTACAATGAGCAGTTCTTC. It yields the protein CSANNYNEQFF.

This chain links TRBV28 with TRBJ2-7; maybe TRBD1 (5 bases). This CDR3 has 12 amino acids. The V gene lost 6 bases and the J gene lost 6 bases, with 12 bases spanning the gap. Per germline, CDR1 MDHEN and CDR2 SYDVKM. CDR3 sequence (DNA): TGTGCCAGCAGCCCGGGCAGGGCCGAGCAGTACTTC. Protein sequence: CASSPGRAEQYF.

The chain joins TRBV1 to TRBJ2-5; TRBD2, the table's D call, lacks a check against the DNA. TRBV1 is a pseudogene locus. The CDR3 is 16 amino acids. DNA of the CDR3: TGCACCAGCAACCCGGGGGGGATAGGTGGGAAAGAGACCCAGTACTTC. It encodes CTSNPGGIGGKETQYF.

The CDR3 sequence is CASSSGQYRADTIYF. The CDR3 nucleotides are TGCGCCAGCAGCTCGGGACAGTATCGGGCAGACACCATATATTTT. The chain couples TRBV5-1 to TRBJ1-3; TRBD1 matches 7 bases. This CDR3 is built from 15 residues. CDR1 SGHRS and CDR2 YFSETQ come from the germline V gene. V was clipped by 3 bases and J by 8 bases; unmatched bases: 11. The full variable domain, completed using reference TRBV5-1 and TRBJ1-3, is KAGVTQTPRYLIKTRGQQVTLSCSPISGHRSVSWYQQTPGQGLQFLFEYFSETQRNKGNFPGRFSGRQFSNSRSEMNVSTLELGDSALYLCASSSGQYRADTIYFGEGSWLTVV.

This chain joins TRBV7-3 and TRBJ2-2; D perhaps matches TRBD2 (5 bases). The CDR3 runs to 16 residues. Trimming removed 2 bases from V and 4 bases from J, with 14 bases in between. Germline CDR1 is SGHTA and CDR2 is FQGTGA. The CDR3 DNA reads TGTGCCAGCAGCTTACGAGACTACGTGGGCACCGGGGAGCTGTTTTTT. This sequence encodes CASSLRDYVGTGELFF.

The chain couples TRBV7-6 to TRBJ2-7; 10 bases align to TRBD2. CDR1 and CDR2 from the germline V gene are SGHVS and FNYEAQ. With 1 base clipped from V and 3 bases from J, the junction kept 3 bases outside the gene matches. This CDR3 spans 15 amino acids. This CDR3 reads CASSLESSGGYEQYF. The CDR3 DNA reads TGTGCCAGCAGCTTAGAGTCTAGCGGGGGCTACGAGCAGTACTTC. Full variable domain (remainder filled in from reference TRBV7-6 and TRBJ2-7): GAGVSQSPRYKVTKRGQDVALRCDPISGHVSLYWYRQALGQGPEFLTYFNYEAQQDKSGLPNDRFSAERPEGSISTLTIQRTEQRDSAMYRCASSLESSGGYEQYFGPGTRLTVT.

The V and J genes are TRBV28 and TRBJ1-5, with D maybe TRBD1 (6 bases). Germline CDR1 is MDHEN and CDR2 is SYDVKM. This CDR3 is built from 14 residues. Trimming stripped 3 bases from V and 7 bases from J, with 13 bases between. In nucleotides, the CDR3 is TGTGCCAGCAGTTTGGGAACAGGGATACAGCCCCAGCATTTT. The encoded protein is CASSLGTGIQPQHF.

V gene TRBV6-1 combines with J gene TRBJ1-4, with 10 nucleotides matching TRBD1. CDR1 and CDR2 from the germline V gene are MNHNS and SASEGT. There are 17 residues in the CDR3. V gave up 1 base and J gave up 0 bases; unmatched junction bases: 2. The chain's CDR3 is CASSEEGQGTTNEKLFF. The CDR3 DNA follows: TGTGCCAGCAGTGAAGAGGGACAGGGGACAACTAATGAAAAACTGTTTTTT.